This T cell receptor beta chain was retrieved from a study of beta chain features in type 1 diabetes. Study results and caveats: Patients with type 1 diabetes showed fewer VDJ junction insertions and more deletions. Using cDNA template may skew counts toward highly expressing activated cells. TCRB CDR3s from Type 1 diabetes patients were moderately but significantly shorter in all four CD4+ subsets. The study left unresolved whether HLA type influences TCRB rearrangement.

What was sequenced were expressed TCRB transcripts, since all of the isolated RNA had been reverse transcribed. Each sample of naive, central memory or regulatory T cells had, on average, roughly 3.6 million reads. The repertoire was sequenced with immunoSEQ multiplex PCR; TCRdb's copy has only in-frame clones and lacks some. The profile shows around 340,000 clones, around 9.7% of them singletons. Concerning this clone: Its antigen is unidentified. Other DNA sequences in this specimen translate into the identical CDR3.

From germline, CDR1 is SGHRS and CDR2 YFSETQ. The CDR3 has 11 residues. Trimming shortened V by 2 bases and J by 7 bases, and 4 bases separated the two germline ends. Sequencing was carried out using central memory CD4+ T cells from blood. This sequence was found in a man under 40 with type 1 diabetes. This chain uses TRBV5-1 with TRBJ2-1; D unresolved. The CDR3 region has the DNA TGCGCCAGCAGCTTCAATAATGAGCAGTTCTTC. Translation gives CASSFNNEQFF.